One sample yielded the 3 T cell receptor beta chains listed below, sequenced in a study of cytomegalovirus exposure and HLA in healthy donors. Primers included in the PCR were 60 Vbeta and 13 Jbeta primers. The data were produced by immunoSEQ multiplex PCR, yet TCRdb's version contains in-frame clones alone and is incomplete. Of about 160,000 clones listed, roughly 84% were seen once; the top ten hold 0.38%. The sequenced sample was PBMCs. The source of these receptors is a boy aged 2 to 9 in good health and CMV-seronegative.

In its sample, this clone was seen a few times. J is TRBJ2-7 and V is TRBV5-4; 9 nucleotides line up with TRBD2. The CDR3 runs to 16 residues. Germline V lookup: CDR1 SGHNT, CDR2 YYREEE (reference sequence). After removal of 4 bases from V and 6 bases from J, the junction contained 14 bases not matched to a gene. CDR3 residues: CASSHAPGLAGGEQYF. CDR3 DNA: TGTGCCAGCAGCCATGCCCCGGGACTAGCAGGGGGCGAGCAGTACTTC.

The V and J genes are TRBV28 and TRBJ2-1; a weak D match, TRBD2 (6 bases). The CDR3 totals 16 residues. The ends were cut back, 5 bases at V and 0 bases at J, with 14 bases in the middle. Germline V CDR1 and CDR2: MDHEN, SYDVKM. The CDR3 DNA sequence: TGTGCCAGCAGTCCCCCCTCCGGGAGCTCCTACAATGAGCAGTTCTTC. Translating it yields CASSPPSGSSYNEQFF.

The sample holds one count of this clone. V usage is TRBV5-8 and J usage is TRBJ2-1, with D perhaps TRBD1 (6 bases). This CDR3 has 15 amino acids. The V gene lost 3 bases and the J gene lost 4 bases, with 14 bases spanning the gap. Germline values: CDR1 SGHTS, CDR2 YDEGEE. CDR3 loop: CASSSPGHRYNEQFF. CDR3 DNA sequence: TGTGCCAGCAGCTCACCGGGACACCGATACAATGAGCAGTTCTTC.